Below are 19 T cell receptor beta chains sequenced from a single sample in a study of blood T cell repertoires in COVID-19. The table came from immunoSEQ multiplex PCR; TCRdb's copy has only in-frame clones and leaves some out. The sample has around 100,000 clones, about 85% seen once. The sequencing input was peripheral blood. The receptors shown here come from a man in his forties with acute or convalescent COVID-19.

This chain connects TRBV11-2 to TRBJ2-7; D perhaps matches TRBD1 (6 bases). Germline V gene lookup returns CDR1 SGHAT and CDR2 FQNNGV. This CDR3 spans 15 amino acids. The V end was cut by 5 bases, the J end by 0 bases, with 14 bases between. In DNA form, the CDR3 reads TGTGCCAGCAGCCCACACAGGGTAAACTCCTACGAGCAGTACTTC. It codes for CASSPHRVNSYEQYF.

CDR3: CASSLIAGASNEQFF. The CDR3 region has the DNA TGCGCCAGCAGCTTGATAGCGGGGGCAAGCAATGAGCAGTTCTTC. The gene calls are TRBV5-1 and TRBJ2-1, with 9 bases lining up with TRBD2. CDR3 size: 15 residues. V shed 1 base, J shed 6 bases, and the junction held 5 bases outside the gene matches. Germline V gives CDR1 SGHRS, CDR2 YFSETQ.

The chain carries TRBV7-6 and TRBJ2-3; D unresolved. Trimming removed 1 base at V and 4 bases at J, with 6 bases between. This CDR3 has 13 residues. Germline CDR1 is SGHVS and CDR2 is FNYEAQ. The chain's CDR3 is CASSLGGPDTQYF. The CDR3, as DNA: TGTGCCAGCAGCTTAGGTGGGCCAGATACGCAGTATTTT.

CDR3 region: CASSPETGQAFF. CDR3 nucleotides: TGTGCCAGCAGCCCAGAGACAGGCCAAGCTTTCTTT. The genes are TRBV2 and TRBJ1-1, with D perhaps matching TRBD1 (6 bases). This CDR3 is built from 12 residues. Germline V CDR1 and CDR2: SNHLY, FYNNEI. Trimming left V 6 bases short and J 9 bases short, with 14 bases between.

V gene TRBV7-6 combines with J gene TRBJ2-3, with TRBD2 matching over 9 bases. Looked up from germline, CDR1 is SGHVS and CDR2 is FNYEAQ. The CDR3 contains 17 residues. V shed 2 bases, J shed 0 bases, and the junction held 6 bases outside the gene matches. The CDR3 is CASSLFASGDSTDTQYF. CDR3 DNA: TGTGCCAGCAGCTTATTTGCTAGCGGGGATAGCACAGATACGCAGTATTTT.

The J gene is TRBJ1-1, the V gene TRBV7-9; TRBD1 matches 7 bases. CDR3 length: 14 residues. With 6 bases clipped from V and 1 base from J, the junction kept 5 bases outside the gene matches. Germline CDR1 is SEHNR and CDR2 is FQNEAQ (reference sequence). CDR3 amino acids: CASRKSGGNTEAFF. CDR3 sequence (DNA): TGTGCCAGCAGAAAATCAGGGGGGAACACTGAAGCTTTCTTT.

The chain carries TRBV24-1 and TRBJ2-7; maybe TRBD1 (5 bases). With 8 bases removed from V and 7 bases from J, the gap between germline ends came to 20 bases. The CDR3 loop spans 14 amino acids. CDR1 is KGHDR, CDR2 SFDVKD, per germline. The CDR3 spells CATKPGVRVDEQYF. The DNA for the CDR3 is TGTGCCACCAAACCCGGCGTCAGGGTGGATGAGCAGTACTTC.

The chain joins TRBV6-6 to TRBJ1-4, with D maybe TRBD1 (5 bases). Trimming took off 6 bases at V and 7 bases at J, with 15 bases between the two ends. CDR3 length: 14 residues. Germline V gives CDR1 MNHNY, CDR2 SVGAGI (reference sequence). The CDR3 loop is CASRLIEGVEKLFF. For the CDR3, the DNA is TGTGCCAGCAGGCTAATCGAAGGGGTTGAAAAACTGTTTTTT.

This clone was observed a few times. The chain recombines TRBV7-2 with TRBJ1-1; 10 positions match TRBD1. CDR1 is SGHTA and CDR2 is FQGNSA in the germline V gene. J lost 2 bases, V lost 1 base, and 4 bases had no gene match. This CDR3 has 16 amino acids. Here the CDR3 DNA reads TGTGCCAGCAGCTTAGTGGGACAGGGGCCTAACACTGAAGCTTTCTTT. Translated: CASSLVGQGPNTEAFF.

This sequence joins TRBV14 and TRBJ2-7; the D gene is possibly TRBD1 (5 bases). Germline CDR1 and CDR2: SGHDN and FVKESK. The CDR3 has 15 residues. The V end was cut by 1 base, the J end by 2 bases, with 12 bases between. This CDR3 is CASSQGQGFTYEQYF. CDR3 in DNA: TGTGCCAGCAGCCAAGGTCAGGGATTTACCTACGAGCAGTACTTC.

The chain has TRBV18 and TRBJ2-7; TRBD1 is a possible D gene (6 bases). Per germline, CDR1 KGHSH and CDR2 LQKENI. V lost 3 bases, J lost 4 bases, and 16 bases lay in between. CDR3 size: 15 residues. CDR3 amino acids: CASSPQETGIYEQYF. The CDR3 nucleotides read TGTGCCAGCTCACCCCAAGAGACAGGAATATACGAGCAGTACTTC.

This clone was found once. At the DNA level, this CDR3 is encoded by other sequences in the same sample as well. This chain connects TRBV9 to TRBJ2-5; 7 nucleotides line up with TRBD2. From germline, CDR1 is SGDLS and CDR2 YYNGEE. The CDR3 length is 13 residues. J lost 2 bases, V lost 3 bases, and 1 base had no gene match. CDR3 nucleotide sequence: TGTGCCAGCAGCGGGGGGGGTCAAGAGACCCAGTACTTC. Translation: CASSGGGQETQYF. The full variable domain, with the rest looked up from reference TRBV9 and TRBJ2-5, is DSGVTQTPKHLITATGQRVTLRCSPRSGDLSVYWYQQSLDQGLQFLIQYYNGEERAKGNILERFSAQQFPDLHSELNLSSLELGDSALYFCASSGGGQETQYFGPGTRLLVL.

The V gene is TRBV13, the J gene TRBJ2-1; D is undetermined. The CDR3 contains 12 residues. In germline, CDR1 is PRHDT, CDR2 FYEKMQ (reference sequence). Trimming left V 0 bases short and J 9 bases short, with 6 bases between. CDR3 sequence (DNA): TGTGCCAGCAGCTTAGGCCTGAGTGAGCAGTTCTTC. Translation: CASSLGLSEQFF.

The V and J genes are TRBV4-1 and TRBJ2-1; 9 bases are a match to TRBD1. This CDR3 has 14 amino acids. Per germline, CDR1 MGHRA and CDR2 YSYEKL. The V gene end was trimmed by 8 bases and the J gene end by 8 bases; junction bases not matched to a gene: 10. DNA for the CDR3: TGCGCCAGCGGCCGGGGACAGGGAGGGGATGAGCAGTTCTTC. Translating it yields CASGRGQGGDEQFF.

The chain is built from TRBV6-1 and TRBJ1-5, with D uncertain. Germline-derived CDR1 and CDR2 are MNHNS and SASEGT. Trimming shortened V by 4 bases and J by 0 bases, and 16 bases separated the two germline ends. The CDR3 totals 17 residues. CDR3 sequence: CASSVGSSGYSNQPQHF. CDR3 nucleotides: TGTGCCAGCAGTGTGGGCAGCTCGGGGTATAGCAATCAGCCCCAGCATTTT.

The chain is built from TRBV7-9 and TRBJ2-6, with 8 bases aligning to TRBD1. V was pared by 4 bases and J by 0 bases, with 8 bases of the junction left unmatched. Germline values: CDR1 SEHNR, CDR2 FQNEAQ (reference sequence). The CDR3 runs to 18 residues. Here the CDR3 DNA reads TGTGCCAGCAGCTCCGTGACAGGGGCAGGCTCTGGGGCCAACGTCCTGACTTTC. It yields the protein CASSSVTGAGSGANVLTF.

The CDR3 loop is CASSSQGRRDTIYF. CDR3 nucleotides: TGCGCCAGCAGCTCACAGGGTCGGCGGGACACCATATATTTT. V is TRBV5-1 and J is TRBJ1-3; D perhaps matches TRBD1 (6 bases). Per the germline V gene, CDR1 is SGHRS and CDR2 is YFSETQ. The germline V and J ends were trimmed by 3 bases and 8 bases, with 15 bases remaining between them. The CDR3 runs 14 residues.

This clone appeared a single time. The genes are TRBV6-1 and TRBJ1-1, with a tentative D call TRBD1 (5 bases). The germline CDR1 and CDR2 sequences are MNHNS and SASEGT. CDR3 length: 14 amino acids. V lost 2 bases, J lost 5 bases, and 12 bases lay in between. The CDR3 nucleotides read TGTGCCAGCAGTGAATGGCAGGGCGAGACTGAAGCTTTCTTT. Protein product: CASSEWQGETEAFF.

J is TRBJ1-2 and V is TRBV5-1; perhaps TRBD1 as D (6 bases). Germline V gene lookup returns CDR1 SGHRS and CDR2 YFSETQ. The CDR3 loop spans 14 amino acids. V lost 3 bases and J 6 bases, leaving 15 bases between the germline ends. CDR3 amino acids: CASSYQGNPDGYTF. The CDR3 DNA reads TGCGCCAGCAGCTACCAGGGGAACCCCGATGGCTACACCTTC.